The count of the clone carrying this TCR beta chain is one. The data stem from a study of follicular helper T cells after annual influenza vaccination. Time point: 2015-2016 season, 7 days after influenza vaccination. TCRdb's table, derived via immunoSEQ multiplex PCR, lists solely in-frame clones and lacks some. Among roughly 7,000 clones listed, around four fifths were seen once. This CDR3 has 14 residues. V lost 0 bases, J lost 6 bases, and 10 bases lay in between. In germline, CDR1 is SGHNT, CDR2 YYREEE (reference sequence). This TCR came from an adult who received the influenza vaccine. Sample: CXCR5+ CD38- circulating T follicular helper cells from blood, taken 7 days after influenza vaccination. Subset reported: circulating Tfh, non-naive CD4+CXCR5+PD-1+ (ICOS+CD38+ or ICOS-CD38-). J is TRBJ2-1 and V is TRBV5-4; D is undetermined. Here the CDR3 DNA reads TGTGCCAGCAGCTTGGCTCGAAGAACCAATGAGCAGTTCTTC. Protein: CASSLARRTNEQFF.